The 25 T cell receptor beta chains listed next were all sequenced from one sample in a study of CD8 T cells in ankylosing spondylitis. TCRdb passed the 5' RACE reads through MiXCR, listing each CDR3 protein once. Seen here are around 130,000 distinct CDR3 sequences, about an eighth observed once, and the top ten hold 2.5% to 3%. The sequencing input was blood, either unsorted or a sorted T cell fraction (not recorded which). These TCRs come from a female donor with ankylosing spondylitis or in good health (not recorded which).

The chain couples TRBV5-1 to TRBJ2-3, with no clear D. Germline V CDR1 and CDR2: SGHRS, YFSETQ. This CDR3 region has 13 residues. V lost 4 bases, J lost 4 bases, and 10 bases lay in between. CDR3: CASSPRYADTQYF. Here the CDR3 DNA reads TGCGCCAGCAGCCCACGATACGCAGATACGCAGTATTTT.

The chain uses TRBV19 and TRBJ1-2; no definite D call. Germline-derived CDR1 and CDR2 are LNHDA and SQIVND (reference sequence). With 6 bases removed from V and 0 bases from J, the gap between germline ends came to 8 bases. The CDR3 covers 13 residues. In DNA, the CDR3 is TGTGCCAGTAGAACAGAGACTAACTATGGCTACACCTTC. Residues: CASRTETNYGYTF.

This clonotype showed up just a few times. This rearrangement joins TRBV19 to TRBJ1-5; D is possibly TRBD1 (5 bases). V dropped 3 bases and J dropped 1 base, with 19 bases sitting between them. The CDR3 extends over 18 amino acids. Looked up from germline, CDR1 is LNHDA and CDR2 is SQIVND (reference sequence). The CDR3 is CASSIERGGGLSNQPQHF. The CDR3 coding sequence is TGTGCCAGTAGTATTGAGAGGGGTGGCGGTTTGAGCAATCAGCCCCAGCATTTT. The entire variable domain, with the rest obtained from reference TRBV19 and TRBJ1-5, is as follows: DGGITQSPKYLFRKEGQNVTLSCEQNLNHDAMYWYRQDPGQGLRLIYYSQIVNDFQKGDIAEGYSVSREKKESFPLTVTSAQKNPTAFYLCASSIERGGGLSNQPQHFGDGTRLSIL.

This clonotype has a handful of counts. This chain connects TRBV10-3 to TRBJ1-1; no clear D. The V end was cut by 3 bases, the J end by 1 base, with 9 bases between. Looked up from germline, CDR1 is ENHRY and CDR2 is SYGVKD. The CDR3 is 14 residues long. CDR3 residues: CAISDGSPNTEAFF. For the CDR3, the DNA is TGTGCCATCAGTGACGGCAGCCCGAACACTGAAGCTTTCTTT.

V gene TRBV12-3 or TRBV12-4 combines with J gene TRBJ2-7, with 9 bases identical to TRBD1. The V gene end was trimmed by 1 base and the J gene end by 0 bases; junction bases not matched to a gene: 4. CDR3 size: 16 residues. CDR3 sequence: CASSLEGTGTSYEQYF. CDR3 nucleotide sequence: TGTGCCAGCAGTTTAGAAGGGACAGGGACCTCCTACGAGCAGTACTTC.

This chain links TRBV7-3 with TRBJ2-7; the match to TRBD2 covers 7 bases. The CDR3 contains 14 residues. The ends lost 5 bases at V and 7 bases at J; junction bases unmatched: 11. The germline CDR1 and CDR2 sequences are SGHTA and FQGTGA. The CDR3 sequence is CASSPGLGGWEQYF. The CDR3 DNA sequence: TGTGCCAGCAGCCCCGGACTAGGAGGATGGGAGCAGTACTTC.

This clonotype came up many times. The V gene is TRBV5-6, the J gene TRBJ1-2; TRBD1 is a possible D gene (5 bases). The CDR3 is 16 amino acids. Germline V lookup: CDR1 SGHDT, CDR2 YYEEEE. Trimming took off 3 bases at V and 5 bases at J, with 20 bases between the two ends. CDR3 amino acids: CASSSQVSTALYGYTF. The CDR3 coding sequence is TGTGCCAGCAGCTCACAAGTTTCGACAGCCCTTTATGGCTACACCTTC.

A few counts support this clonotype. This rearrangement joins TRBV7-3 to TRBJ2-3; TRBD1 or TRBD2 may be the D gene (6 bases each). V was cut by 3 bases and J by 0 bases, with 10 bases left in between. The CDR3 is made up of 15 amino acids. Germline CDR1 SGHTA, CDR2 FQGTGA. The CDR3 DNA sequence: TGTGCCAGCAGCTTCAGGGGACTTAGCACAGATACGCAGTATTTT. Encoded protein: CASSFRGLSTDTQYF. Using reference TRBV7-3 and TRBJ2-3 for the parts outside the CDR3, the full variable domain is GAGVSQTPSNKVTEKGKYVELRCDPISGHTALYWYRQSLGQGPEFLIYFQGTGAADDSGLPNDRFFAVRPEGSVSTLKIQRTERGDSAVYLCASSFRGLSTDTQYFGPGTRLTVL.

DNA for the CDR3: TGTGCCAGCAGCTTAACCCTAGCGGGCCACAATGAGCAGTTCTTC. It codes for CASSLTLAGHNEQFF. The chain has TRBV7-3 and TRBJ2-1, with 8 bases fitting TRBD2. V trimming: 0 bases; J trimming: 5 bases; junction bases outside the gene matches: 3. CDR1 is SGHTA, CDR2 FQGTGA, per germline. The CDR3 length is 15 residues.

This clonotype was counted only a few times. The chain joins TRBV18 to TRBJ2-3, with 12 positions matching TRBD2. After removal of 5 bases from V and 4 bases from J, the junction contained 10 bases not matched to a gene. The germline CDR1 and CDR2 sequences are KGHSH and LQKENI. The CDR3 covers 17 residues. The CDR3 DNA follows: TGTGCCAGCTCAGAGACGACTAGCGGGAGTTTTGCAGATACGCAGTATTTT. Protein product: CASSETTSGSFADTQYF.

This sequence joins TRBV20-1 and TRBJ1-5; 9 positions match TRBD1. Losses at the gene ends were 6 bases for V and 6 bases for J; bases not matched to a gene: 12. CDR3 length equals 15 residues. CDR1 and CDR2 from the germline V gene are DFQATT and SNEGSKA (reference sequence). CDR3 region: CSAGRPGQGFQPQHF. The CDR3 DNA reads TGCAGTGCCGGCCGTCCGGGACAGGGTTTTCAGCCCCAGCATTTT.

At least ten counts were recorded for this clonotype. The V gene is TRBV4-1, the J gene TRBJ2-7; D perhaps matches TRBD1 (5 bases). The CDR3 has 15 residues. Germline CDR1 is MGHRA and CDR2 is YSYEKL. Trimming removed 0 bases at V and 5 bases at J, with 14 bases between. The CDR3 coding sequence is TGCGCCAGCAGCCAAGATCTCTCAGGGAAAAACGAGCAGTACTTC. Translating gives CASSQDLSGKNEQYF.

The chain couples TRBV4-2 to TRBJ2-2; 10 positions agree with TRBD2. Germline-derived CDR1 and CDR2 are LGHNA and YNFKEQ. V trimming: 0 bases; J trimming: 4 bases; junction bases outside the gene matches: 2. This CDR3 has 16 residues. CDR3 loop: CASSQELAGTTGELFF. CDR3 bases: TGTGCCAGCAGCCAAGAACTAGCGGGAACCACCGGGGAGCTGTTTTTT.

This clonotype was detected only a few times. This chain links TRBV5-1 with TRBJ2-7, with D perhaps matching TRBD1 (6 bases). The CDR3 is 13 amino acids. Trimming shortened V by 5 bases and J by 3 bases, and 12 bases separated the two germline ends. CDR1 and CDR2 from the germline V gene are SGHRS and YFSETQ. The CDR3 here is CASRAIGGYEQYF. CDR3 in DNA: TGCGCCAGCAGAGCCATAGGGGGCTACGAGCAGTACTTC.

This clonotype showed up many times. The V and J genes are TRBV29-1 and TRBJ1-1; 10 bases match TRBD1. Germline CDR1 reads SQVTM; CDR2 reads ANQGSEA. The CDR3 spans 16 residues. With 7 bases clipped from V and 2 bases from J, the junction kept 13 bases outside the gene matches. DNA for the CDR3: TGCAGCGCAACGGGTAGGACAGGGGGAGTCAACACTGAAGCTTTCTTT. It encodes CSATGRTGGVNTEAFF.

This chain uses TRBV29-1 with TRBJ1-1, with 7 bases that match TRBD1. The CDR3 is 14 amino acids. Germline V gene lookup returns CDR1 SQVTM and CDR2 ANQGSEA. J gave up 1 base and V 7 bases, and 9 bases lay outside the gene matches. This CDR3 reads CSAKTGWGNTEAFF. CDR3 sequence (DNA): TGCAGCGCCAAGACAGGGTGGGGGAACACTGAAGCTTTCTTT.

J is TRBJ1-2 and V is TRBV6-1; perhaps TRBD1 as D (6 bases). Between the trimmed V and J ends, which lost 5 bases and 5 bases, there was a span of 24 bases. Germline V gene sequence: CDR1 MNHNS, CDR2 SASEGT. CDR3 length: 17 amino acids. The CDR3: CASSPAPDSHPLYGYTF. The CDR3 coding sequence is TGTGCCAGCAGTCCCGCCCCGGACAGCCACCCTCTTTATGGCTACACCTTC.

V is TRBV12-3 or TRBV12-4 and J is TRBJ1-5, with 9 bases that match TRBD1. V lost 5 bases and J lost 2; bases outside the gene matches: 13. The CDR3 contains 18 residues. CDR3 region: CASSPSITGGSGNQPQHF. CDR3 coding DNA: TGTGCCAGCAGTCCCTCCATAACAGGGGGCTCGGGCAATCAGCCCCAGCATTTT.

This clonotype was detected a few times. The chain recombines TRBV20-1 with TRBJ2-5, with D possibly matching TRBD1 (5 bases). Germline V lookup: CDR1 DFQATT, CDR2 SNEGSKA (reference sequence). The CDR3 sequence is 12 residues long. Trimming removed 8 bases at V and 4 bases at J, with 14 bases between. The CDR3, as DNA: TGCAGTTCTCACCCAGGGTTAGAGACCCAGTACTTC. Amino acid sequence: CSSHPGLETQYF.

This clonotype has more than one count but fewer than ten. V usage is TRBV20-1 and J usage is TRBJ2-3; 7 bases match TRBD1. After removal of 4 bases from V and 2 bases from J, the junction contained 9 bases not matched to a gene. Looked up from germline, CDR1 is DFQATT and CDR2 is SNEGSKA (reference sequence). The CDR3 is 15 residues long. CDR3 in DNA: TGCAGTGCTACTCCGCCGGGACAGATCACAGATACGCAGTATTTT. This sequence encodes CSATPPGQITDTQYF.

The chain has TRBV5-1 and TRBJ2-1; D remains unclear. Looked up from germline, CDR1 is SGHRS and CDR2 is YFSETQ. The CDR3 contains 15 residues. V lost 0 bases to trimming and J lost 2 bases, with 9 bases between them. CDR3 DNA: TGCGCCAGCAGCTTGGAGGCAGGAGCCTACAATGAGCAGTTCTTC. It yields the protein CASSLEAGAYNEQFF. Based on the CDR3 plus reference TRBV5-1 and TRBJ2-1, the full variable domain is KAGVTQTPRYLIKTRGQQVTLSCSPISGHRSVSWYQQTPGQGLQFLFEYFSETQRNKGNFPGRFSGRQFSNSRSEMNVSTLELGDSALYLCASSLEAGAYNEQFFGPGTRLTVL.

This clonotype was seen many times. V is TRBV18 and J is TRBJ2-7; TRBD2 might be the D (6 bases). The CDR3 spans 13 residues. Germline loops: CDR1 KGHSH, CDR2 LQKENI. Trimming pared 3 bases from V and 0 bases from J, leaving 6 bases between. The CDR3 sequence: CASSPGLSYEQYF. The CDR3 region has the DNA TGTGCCAGCTCACCGGGACTCTCCTACGAGCAGTACTTC.

V is TRBV11-2 and J is TRBJ1-2; possibly TRBD1 for D (5 bases). This CDR3 contains 17 residues. V gave up 4 bases and J gave up 4 bases, with 22 bases separating them. Germline V gene lookup returns CDR1 SGHAT and CDR2 FQNNGV. The CDR3 DNA follows: TGTGCCAGCAGCTCAACCTCCAGGGTTGCAGTAGTCTATGGCTACACCTTC. It translates to CASSSTSRVAVVYGYTF.

V gene TRBV5-1 combines with J gene TRBJ2-5; the match to TRBD2 covers 8 bases. Per germline, CDR1 SGHRS and CDR2 YFSETQ. V lost 2 bases to trimming and J lost 5 bases; unmatched junction nucleotides: 8. The CDR3 consists of 15 residues. For the CDR3, the DNA is TGCGCCAGCAGCTTTACTAGCGGTGGATGGGAGACCCAGTACTTC. This gives the protein CASSFTSGGWETQYF.

This clonotype was seen at least ten times. The CDR3 DNA reads TGTGCCAGCAGTTTGCAGGGAGGGTACGGAAACACCATATATTTT. Translation: CASSLQGGYGNTIYF. The chain links TRBV27 to TRBJ1-3; maybe TRBD1 (5 bases). V was trimmed by 3 bases and J by 4 bases, leaving 13 bases between them. The CDR3 has 15 residues. The germline gives CDR1 MNHEY, CDR2 SMNVEV (reference sequence).